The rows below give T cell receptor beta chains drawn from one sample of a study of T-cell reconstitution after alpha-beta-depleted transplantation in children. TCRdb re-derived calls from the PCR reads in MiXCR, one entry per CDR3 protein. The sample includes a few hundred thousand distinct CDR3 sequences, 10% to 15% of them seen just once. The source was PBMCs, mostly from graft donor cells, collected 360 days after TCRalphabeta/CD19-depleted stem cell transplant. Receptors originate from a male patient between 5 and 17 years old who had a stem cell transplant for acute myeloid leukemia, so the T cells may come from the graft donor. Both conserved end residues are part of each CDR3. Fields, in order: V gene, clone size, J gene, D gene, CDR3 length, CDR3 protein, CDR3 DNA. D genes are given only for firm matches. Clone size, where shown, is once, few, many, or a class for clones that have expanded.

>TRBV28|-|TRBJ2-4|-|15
CASSLTGGLGNIQYF
TGTGCCAGCAGTTTAACTGGGGGCTTGGGAAACATTCAGTACTTC
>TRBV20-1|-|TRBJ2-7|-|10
CSARQVAGYF
TGCAGTGCTCGACAGGTTGCTGGATACTTC
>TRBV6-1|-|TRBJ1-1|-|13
CASRMTGYQKAFF
TGTGCCAGCAGGATGACAGGTTATCAAAAAGCTTTCTTT
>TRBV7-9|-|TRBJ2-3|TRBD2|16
CASSLSSGSSTDTQYF
TGTGCCAGCAGCTTAAGTAGCGGGAGCAGCACAGATACGCAGTATTTT
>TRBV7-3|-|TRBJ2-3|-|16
CASSLRGAPLTDTQYF
TGTGCCAGCAGCTTAAGGGGGGCGCCCCTCACAGATACGCAGTATTTT
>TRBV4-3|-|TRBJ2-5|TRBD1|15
CASSRMTGGGETQYF
TGCGCCAGCAGCCGGATGACAGGGGGAGGCGAGACCCAGTACTTC
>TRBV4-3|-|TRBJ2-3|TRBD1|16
CASSPTGLLYTDTQYF
TGCGCCAGCAGCCCGACAGGGCTACTCTATACAGATACGCAGTATTTT
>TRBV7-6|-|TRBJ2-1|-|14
CASSSRRFRPAVIF
TGTGCCAGCAGCTCACGGCGATTCAGGCCAGCAGTGATCTTC
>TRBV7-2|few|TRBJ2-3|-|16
CASSFPALRPGDTQYF
TGTGCCAGCAGCTTCCCGGCCCTCCGACCTGGAGATACGCAGTATTTT
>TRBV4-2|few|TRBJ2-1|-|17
CASSQDRPRLLYNEQFF
TGTGCCAGCAGCCAAGATCGGCCGCGACTTCTCTACAATGAGCAGTTCTTC
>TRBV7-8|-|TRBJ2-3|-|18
CASSLEGTHRAQADTQYF
TGTGCCAGCAGCTTAGAGGGGACTCACAGGGCCCAGGCAGATACGCAGTATTTT
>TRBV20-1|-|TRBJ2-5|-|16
CSAQGLPTFSEGTQYF
TGCAGTGCTCAGGGCCTCCCGACATTCTCGGAGGGGACCCAGTACTTC
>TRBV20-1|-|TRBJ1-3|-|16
CSARSYRVEAGNTIYF
TGCAGTGCTCGGAGCTACAGGGTCGAAGCTGGAAACACCATATATTTT
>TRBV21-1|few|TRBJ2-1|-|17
CASSKILASGRAYEQFF
TGTGCCAGCAGCAAAATCTTGGCTAGCGGGAGAGCCTATGAGCAGTTCTTC
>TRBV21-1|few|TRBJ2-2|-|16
CASSKGWQGGTGELFF
TGTGCCAGCAGCAAAGGATGGCAGGGGGGGACCGGGGAGCTGTTTTTT
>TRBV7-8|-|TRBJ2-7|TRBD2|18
CASTLRPRRGTSAYEQYF
TGTGCCAGCACCTTACGTCCCCGTCGCGGGACTAGCGCTTACGAGCAGTACTTC
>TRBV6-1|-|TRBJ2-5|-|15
CASSRTPAVGETQYF
TGTGCCAGCAGTCGTACCCCGGCGGTTGGGGAGACCCAGTACTTC
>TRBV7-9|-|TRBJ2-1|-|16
CASSPPDRRAYNEQFF
TGTGCCAGCAGCCCCCCGGACCGCCGCGCCTACAATGAGCAGTTCTTC
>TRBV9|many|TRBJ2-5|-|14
CASSPEGLSETQYF
TGTGCCAGCAGCCCGGAAGGTCTATCAGAGACCCAGTACTTC
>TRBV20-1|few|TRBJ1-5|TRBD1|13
CSAPGTANQPQHF
TGCAGTGCCCCCGGGACAGCTAATCAGCCCCAGCATTTT
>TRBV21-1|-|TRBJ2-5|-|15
CASSKVRTGSETQYF
TGTGCCAGCAGCAAAGTCCGGACAGGGTCAGAGACCCAGTACTTC
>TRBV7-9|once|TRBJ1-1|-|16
CASSLYAGGGWTEAFF
TGTGCCAGCAGCTTATACGCCGGGGGGGGTTGGACTGAAGCTTTCTTT
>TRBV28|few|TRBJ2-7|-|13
CASRNDRVYEQYF
TGTGCCAGCAGGAACGACAGAGTCTACGAGCAGTACTTC
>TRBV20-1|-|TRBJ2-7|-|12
CSARDRTDLQYF
TGCAGTGCTAGAGATCGAACAGACTTGCAGTACTTC
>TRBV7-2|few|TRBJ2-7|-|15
CASSLVGADSYEQYF
TGTGCCAGCAGCTTAGTAGGGGCCGACTCCTACGAGCAGTACTTC
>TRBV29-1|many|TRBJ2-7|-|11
CSVGITYEQYF
TGCAGCGTTGGAATCACATACGAGCAGTACTTC
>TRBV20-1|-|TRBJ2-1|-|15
CSALNRRTPRNEQFF
TGCAGTGCTCTAAACAGGCGAACCCCTCGCAATGAGCAGTTCTTC
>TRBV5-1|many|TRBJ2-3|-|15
CASSLGTVHTDTQYF
TGCGCCAGCAGCTTAGGGACCGTCCACACAGATACGCAGTATTTT
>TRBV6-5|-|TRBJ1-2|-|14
CASSYSQGNYGYTF
TGTGCCAGCAGTTACTCCCAAGGGAACTATGGCTACACCTTC
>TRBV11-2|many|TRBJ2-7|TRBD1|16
CASSFPGQGYSYEQYF
TGTGCCAGCAGCTTTCCGGGACAGGGGTACTCTTACGAGCAGTACTTC
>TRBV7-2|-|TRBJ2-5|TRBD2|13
CASIGGSGETQYF
TGTGCCAGCATAGGCGGGAGCGGGGAGACCCAGTACTTC
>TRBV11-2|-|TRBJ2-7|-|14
CASSLVVALYEQYF
TGTGCCAGCAGCTTAGTGGTCGCCCTCTACGAGCAGTACTTC
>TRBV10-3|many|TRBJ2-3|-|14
CAISEAAGTDTQYF
TGTGCCATCAGTGAAGCAGCGGGCACAGATACGCAGTATTTT
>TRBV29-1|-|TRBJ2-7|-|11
CSVEWSYEQYF
TGCAGCGTTGAATGGTCCTACGAGCAGTACTTC
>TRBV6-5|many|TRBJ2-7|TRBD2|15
CASSSRLAGAYEQYF
TGTGCCAGCAGTTCTCGACTAGCGGGCGCCTACGAGCAGTACTTC
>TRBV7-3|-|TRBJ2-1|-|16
CASSFERITTYNEQFF
TGTGCCAGCAGCTTTGAACGGATTACGACTTACAATGAGCAGTTCTTC
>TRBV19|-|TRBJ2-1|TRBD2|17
CASSINLAGEFVHEQFF
TGTGCCAGTAGTATAAATCTAGCGGGAGAGTTTGTGCATGAGCAGTTCTTC
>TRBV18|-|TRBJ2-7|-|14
CASSPGVSTYEQYF
TGTGCCAGCTCACCTGGGGTGAGTACCTACGAGCAGTACTTC
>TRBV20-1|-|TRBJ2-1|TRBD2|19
CSWGSDDSGRAAPHNEQFF
TGCAGTTGGGGTAGTGACGATAGCGGGAGGGCCGCCCCCCACAATGAGCAGTTCTTC
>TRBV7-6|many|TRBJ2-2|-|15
CASSLFSGMPGELFF
TGTGCCAGCAGCTTATTTTCGGGGATGCCCGGGGAGCTGTTTTTT
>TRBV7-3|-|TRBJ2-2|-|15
CASSSSGIVKGELFF
TGTGCCAGCAGCTCCTCAGGGATAGTAAAGGGGGAGCTGTTTTTT
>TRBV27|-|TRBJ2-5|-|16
CASSFKGVHYQETQYF
TGTGCCAGCAGTTTTAAGGGGGTCCATTACCAAGAGACCCAGTACTTC
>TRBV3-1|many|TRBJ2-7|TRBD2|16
CASSFGLAGLPYEQYF
TGTGCCAGCAGTTTCGGACTAGCGGGCCTACCCTACGAGCAGTACTTC
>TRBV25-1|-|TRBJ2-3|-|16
CASSESTGGGADTQYF
TGTGCCAGCAGTGAATCTACGGGCGGAGGGGCAGATACGCAGTATTTT
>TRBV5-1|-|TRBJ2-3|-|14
CASIQGASTDTQYF
TGCGCCAGCATACAGGGCGCTAGCACAGATACGCAGTATTTT